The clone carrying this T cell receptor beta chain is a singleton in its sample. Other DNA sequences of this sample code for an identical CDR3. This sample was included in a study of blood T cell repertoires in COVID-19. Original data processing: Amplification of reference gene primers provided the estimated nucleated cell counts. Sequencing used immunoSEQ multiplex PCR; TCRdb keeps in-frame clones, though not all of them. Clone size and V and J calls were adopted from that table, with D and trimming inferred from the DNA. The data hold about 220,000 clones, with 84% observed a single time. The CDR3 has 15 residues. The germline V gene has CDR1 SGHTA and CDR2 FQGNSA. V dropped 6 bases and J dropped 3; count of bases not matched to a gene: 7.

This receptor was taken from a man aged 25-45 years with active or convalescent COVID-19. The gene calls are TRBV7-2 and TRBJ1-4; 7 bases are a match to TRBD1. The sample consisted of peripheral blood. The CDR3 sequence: CASSTQTGPNEKLFF. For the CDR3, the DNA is TGTGCCAGCAGTACCCAGACAGGGCCTAATGAAAAACTGTTTTTT.